This TCR beta chain was documented in a study of blood T cell repertoires in COVID-19. For the study at large: From T cells, B-cell-depleted T cells, or PBMCs came the material, which was cDNA or gDNA.

With regard to this clone: This specimen includes other DNA sequences encoding the same CDR3.

Clinical histories supplied by participants themselves formed the basis of cohort assignment. V shed 6 bases and J shed 4 bases, with 12 bases lying between them. This CDR3 is built from 13 residues. Germline V lookup: CDR1 MNHEY, CDR2 SVGEGT. As processed by the authors: Counts of nucleated cells, estimated from reference gene primer amplification, were obtained. Assay used: immunoSEQ multiplex PCR; TCRdb lists only in-frame clones, some missing. V and J calls and clone size are given by that table; D and trimming were obtained from the DNA. The repertoire holds 390,000 or so clones, with roughly 80% as singletons.

The sample was PBMCs or T cells enriched from blood (not recorded which). The source of this sequence is a woman aged 45-60 years who had recovered from COVID-19. The rearrangement links TRBV6-2 or TRBV6-3 to TRBJ1-2; D might be TRBD1 (5 bases). As DNA, the CDR3 is TGTGCCAGCAGCCCTCAGGGCAGCTATGGCTACACCTTC. This translates into CASSPQGSYGYTF.